Listed below are T cell receptor beta chains from one sample, sequenced in a study of blood T cell repertoires in COVID-19. Clones were read by immunoSEQ multiplex PCR, and TCRdb kept only the in-frame ones, dropping some. Of about 65,000 clones listed, approximately 80% are singletons. Sequencing input: peripheral blood. The receptors originated from a man aged 80 or over with acute or convalescent COVID-19. CDR3s include the opening cysteine and the closing phenylalanine or tryptophan. Each record gives: D gene, clone size, V gene, J gene, CDR3 DNA, CDR3 protein. D genes are given only for firm matches. Size is stated for part of the rows, as once, few or many counts, or as a class when the clone is expanded.

D gene: -; clone size: -; V gene: TRBV2; J gene: TRBJ2-5; CDR3 DNA: TGTGCCAGCAGTGCCAATTCTCAGGGGACCCAGTACTTC; CDR3 protein: CASSANSQGTQYF
D gene: -; clone size: -; V gene: TRBV10-1; J gene: TRBJ1-5; CDR3 DNA: TGCGCCAGCAGTGAGGATCTCCGGCAGCCCCAGCATTTT; CDR3 protein: CASSEDLRQPQHF
D gene: -; clone size: -; V gene: TRBV11-3; J gene: TRBJ2-5; CDR3 DNA: TGTGCCAGCCCCTGGGCGCTCAGGGATGGGACCCAGTACTTC; CDR3 protein: CASPWALRDGTQYF
D gene: TRBD1; clone size: -; V gene: TRBV3-1/TRBV3-2; J gene: TRBJ2-5; CDR3 DNA: TGTGCCAGCAGCCTCTCGGACAGGGGGCCGGAGACCCAGTACTTC; CDR3 protein: CASSLSDRGPETQYF
D gene: -; clone size: -; V gene: TRBV11-2; J gene: TRBJ1-2; CDR3 DNA: TGTGCCAGCAGCCACCGACAGGCCACCTTC; CDR3 protein: CASSHRQATF
D gene: TRBD2; clone size: -; V gene: TRBV13; J gene: TRBJ2-5; CDR3 DNA: TGTGCCAGCAGCCCCGTAGCGGGGGGAGGTCAAGAGACCCAGTACTTC; CDR3 protein: CASSPVAGGGQETQYF
D gene: -; clone size: -; V gene: TRBV7-8; J gene: TRBJ1-5; CDR3 DNA: TGTGCCAGCAGCTCACAGGGTTATAGCAATCAGCCCCAGCATTTT; CDR3 protein: CASSSQGYSNQPQHF
D gene: TRBD2; clone size: -; V gene: TRBV7-3; J gene: TRBJ2-2; CDR3 DNA: TGTGCCAGCAGCCCCTCTAGCGGGGGGGATACCGGGGAGCTGTTTTTT; CDR3 protein: CASSPSSGGDTGELFF
D gene: -; clone size: -; V gene: TRBV10-3; J gene: TRBJ2-2; CDR3 DNA: TGTGCCATCAGTGAGTCACGGGGGACCGGGGAGCTGTTTTTT; CDR3 protein: CAISESRGTGELFF
D gene: TRBD1; clone size: -; V gene: TRBV3-1/TRBV3-2; J gene: TRBJ2-5; CDR3 DNA: TGTGCCACCACAGGGGGCACCCAAGAGACCCAGTACTTC; CDR3 protein: CATTGGTQETQYF
D gene: -; clone size: few; V gene: TRBV4-1; J gene: TRBJ1-4; CDR3 DNA: TGCGCCAGCAGCCAAGATTGGCAGGGAAGTGAGAAACTGTTTTTT; CDR3 protein: CASSQDWQGSEKLFF
D gene: -; clone size: -; V gene: TRBV27; J gene: TRBJ2-2; CDR3 DNA: TGTGCCAGCAGGGAAGCGGTTAGAAACACCGGGGAGCTGTTTTTT; CDR3 protein: CASREAVRNTGELFF
D gene: TRBD1; clone size: -; V gene: TRBV6-5; J gene: TRBJ1-5; CDR3 DNA: TGTGCCAGCAGTCTCCAGGGGGCCGGAGGTCAGCCCCAGCATTTT; CDR3 protein: CASSLQGAGGQPQHF
D gene: TRBD2; clone size: -; V gene: TRBV18; J gene: TRBJ2-7; CDR3 DNA: TGTGCCAGCTCAACTGGGACTAGCAGCATAGAGCAGTACTTC; CDR3 protein: CASSTGTSSIEQYF
D gene: -; clone size: -; V gene: TRBV4-1; J gene: TRBJ1-6; CDR3 DNA: TGCGCCAGCAGCCAAGGGGGTGGCCAGGGATGGTCACCCCTCCACTTT; CDR3 protein: CASSQGGGQGWSPLHF
D gene: -; clone size: -; V gene: TRBV5-6; J gene: TRBJ2-3; CDR3 DNA: TGTGCCAGCAGCCCTCGGACGGGAAGCACAGATACGCAGTATTTT; CDR3 protein: CASSPRTGSTDTQYF
D gene: TRBD1; clone size: -; V gene: TRBV29-1; J gene: TRBJ1-1; CDR3 DNA: TGCAGCGTTACCACAGGGGGCCGGACCACTGAAGCTTTCTTT; CDR3 protein: CSVTTGGRTTEAFF
D gene: TRBD2; clone size: -; V gene: TRBV5-1; J gene: TRBJ2-3; CDR3 DNA: TGCGCCAGCAGCTCACTAGCGGTTAGCACAGATACGCAGTATTTT; CDR3 protein: CASSSLAVSTDTQYF
D gene: TRBD1; clone size: few; V gene: TRBV19; J gene: TRBJ1-1; CDR3 DNA: TGTGCCACCACAGGGGGCGCTGAAGCTTTCTTT; CDR3 protein: CATTGGAEAFF
D gene: -; clone size: -; V gene: TRBV19; J gene: TRBJ1-4; CDR3 DNA: TGTGCCAGTAGTATAGGGGAGGAAAAACTGTTTTTT; CDR3 protein: CASSIGEEKLFF
D gene: -; clone size: -; V gene: TRBV18; J gene: TRBJ2-1; CDR3 DNA: TGTGCCAGCTCACCACTGGACAGCGCCAGCTCCTACAATGAGCAGTTCTTC; CDR3 protein: CASSPLDSASSYNEQFF
D gene: TRBD2; clone size: -; V gene: TRBV7-7; J gene: TRBJ2-7; CDR3 DNA: TGTGCTAGCAGCCCCTCCGGGGGGGGCCACGGGGAGCAGTACTTC; CDR3 protein: CASSPSGGGHGEQYF
D gene: TRBD1; clone size: -; V gene: TRBV5-1; J gene: TRBJ2-5; CDR3 DNA: TGCGCCAGCAACTCAGGGGGCACGAGGCAAGAGACCCAGTACTTC; CDR3 protein: CASNSGGTRQETQYF
D gene: TRBD1; clone size: -; V gene: TRBV11-3; J gene: TRBJ1-1; CDR3 DNA: TGTGCCAGCAGCAGACAGGGGGCTGGCACTGAAGCTTTCTTT; CDR3 protein: CASSRQGAGTEAFF
D gene: -; clone size: -; V gene: TRBV11-3; J gene: TRBJ1-1; CDR3 DNA: TGTGCCAGCAGCTTAAGACCTCCGAGGACTGAAGCTTTCTTT; CDR3 protein: CASSLRPPRTEAFF
D gene: TRBD2; clone size: few; V gene: TRBV5-1; J gene: TRBJ2-5; CDR3 DNA: TGCGCCAGCAGCTTGGAGGGTAGCGGGGGATCAGAGACCCAGTACTTC; CDR3 protein: CASSLEGSGGSETQYF
D gene: -; clone size: -; V gene: TRBV2; J gene: TRBJ2-2; CDR3 DNA: TGTGCCAGCTTTAGGACAGGGAGGGGCACCGGGGAGCTGTTTTTT; CDR3 protein: CASFRTGRGTGELFF
D gene: -; clone size: -; V gene: TRBV28; J gene: TRBJ1-1; CDR3 DNA: TGTGCCAGCAGTCTGTGGAGCACTGAAGCTTTCTTT; CDR3 protein: CASSLWSTEAFF
D gene: TRBD2; clone size: -; V gene: TRBV3-1/TRBV3-2; J gene: TRBJ2-1; CDR3 DNA: TGTGCCAGCAGCCAACTACCATCTAGCGGGGGAGGTCATGAGCAGTTCTTC; CDR3 protein: CASSQLPSSGGGHEQFF
D gene: TRBD1; clone size: -; V gene: TRBV19; J gene: TRBJ1-1; CDR3 DNA: TGTGCCAGTAGTATACAGGGGGCGGGGGCTGAAGCTTTCTTT; CDR3 protein: CASSIQGAGAEAFF
D gene: -; clone size: -; V gene: TRBV27; J gene: TRBJ2-7; CDR3 DNA: TGTGCCAGCAGTTGGGTCGGTAATCGAGCGTACGAGCAGTACTTC; CDR3 protein: CASSWVGNRAYEQYF
D gene: -; clone size: -; V gene: TRBV6-5; J gene: TRBJ1-3; CDR3 DNA: TGTGCCAGCACGACCGGGGGATCCGGAAACACCATATATTTT; CDR3 protein: CASTTGGSGNTIYF
D gene: TRBD1; clone size: -; V gene: TRBV6-5; J gene: TRBJ1-5; CDR3 DNA: TGTGCCAGCAGCCGCGGAGGGGGCTATCAGCCCCAGCATTTT; CDR3 protein: CASSRGGGYQPQHF
D gene: -; clone size: -; V gene: TRBV5-6; J gene: TRBJ2-5; CDR3 DNA: TGTGCCAGCAGCCCCCTGAGAGGGTCAGAGACCCAGTACTTC; CDR3 protein: CASSPLRGSETQYF
D gene: TRBD1; clone size: -; V gene: TRBV12-5; J gene: TRBJ1-1; CDR3 DNA: TGTGCTAGTGGTTGGGGACAGAGCAGGACTGAAGCTTTCTTT; CDR3 protein: CASGWGQSRTEAFF
D gene: TRBD2; clone size: -; V gene: TRBV24-1; J gene: TRBJ2-3; CDR3 DNA: TGTGCCACCAGTGTAAAGCGGGGCCGCCCTAGCACAGATACGCAGTATTTT; CDR3 protein: CATSVKRGRPSTDTQYF
D gene: TRBD2; clone size: -; V gene: TRBV7-9; J gene: TRBJ2-3; CDR3 DNA: TGTGCCAGCACCCCGCAGTGGTCTAGCGGCACGGATACGCAGTATTTT; CDR3 protein: CASTPQWSSGTDTQYF
D gene: TRBD1; clone size: -; V gene: TRBV6-5; J gene: TRBJ2-7; CDR3 DNA: TGTGCCAGCAGAACAGGGACAGGCGGCTACGAGCAGTACTTC; CDR3 protein: CASRTGTGGYEQYF
D gene: -; clone size: -; V gene: TRBV5-4; J gene: TRBJ1-1; CDR3 DNA: TGTGCCAGCAGCTTGGTCGGCAGGCCCCCTTCAAACACTGAAGCTTTCTTT; CDR3 protein: CASSLVGRPPSNTEAFF
D gene: -; clone size: -; V gene: TRBV21-1; J gene: TRBJ1-1; CDR3 DNA: TGTGCCAGCAATGGCGGAACCCGGGGACACCACACTGAAGCTTTCTTT; CDR3 protein: CASNGGTRGHHTEAFF
D gene: TRBD1; clone size: -; V gene: TRBV5-4; J gene: TRBJ1-6; CDR3 DNA: TGTGCCAGCAGCCGCCCGGACAGGGGCTATAATTCACCCCTCCACTTT; CDR3 protein: CASSRPDRGYNSPLHF
D gene: -; clone size: -; V gene: TRBV6-5; J gene: TRBJ1-1; CDR3 DNA: TGTGCCAGCACCCCGAACAGGAACACTGAAGCTTTCTTT; CDR3 protein: CASTPNRNTEAFF
D gene: TRBD1; clone size: -; V gene: TRBV4-1; J gene: TRBJ1-2; CDR3 DNA: TGCGCCAGCAGCCAACGGACAGGGGGTAGCTATGGCTACACCTTC; CDR3 protein: CASSQRTGGSYGYTF
D gene: TRBD1; clone size: -; V gene: TRBV7-2; J gene: TRBJ2-3; CDR3 DNA: TGTGCCAGCAGCTTCCCACCGGGACAGCTGCAGTATTTT; CDR3 protein: CASSFPPGQLQYF
D gene: TRBD1; clone size: -; V gene: TRBV5-1; J gene: TRBJ2-7; CDR3 DNA: TGCGCCAGCAGTAGGACAGGGAGTTACGAGCAGTACTTC; CDR3 protein: CASSRTGSYEQYF
D gene: -; clone size: -; V gene: TRBV4-2; J gene: TRBJ1-4; CDR3 DNA: TGTGCCAGCAGCCAGGTCCCAGCACAGGACACTAATGAAAAACTGTTTTTT; CDR3 protein: CASSQVPAQDTNEKLFF
D gene: TRBD1; clone size: -; V gene: TRBV19; J gene: TRBJ2-6; CDR3 DNA: TGTGCCAGCCAATGGGGGACAGGGAAAACTGGGGCCAACGTCCTGACTTTC; CDR3 protein: CASQWGTGKTGANVLTF
D gene: -; clone size: -; V gene: TRBV3-1/TRBV3-2; J gene: TRBJ1-2; CDR3 DNA: TGTGCCAGCAGCGGTCAGGCCAGGGGCTACACCTTC; CDR3 protein: CASSGQARGYTF
D gene: -; clone size: once; V gene: TRBV19; J gene: TRBJ1-2; CDR3 DNA: TGTGCCAGTAGTATCGGAAAGGAGCACTATGGCTACACCTTC; CDR3 protein: CASSIGKEHYGYTF
D gene: -; clone size: -; V gene: TRBV12-3/TRBV12-4; J gene: TRBJ1-2; CDR3 DNA: TGTGCCAGCAGTCGGGGTGGAGGCTACACCTTC; CDR3 protein: CASSRGGGYTF
D gene: TRBD1; clone size: few; V gene: TRBV18; J gene: TRBJ1-6; CDR3 DNA: TGTGCCAGCTCACCGCAGCGCGGGACAGGGAATAATTCACCCCTCCACTTT; CDR3 protein: CASSPQRGTGNNSPLHF
D gene: TRBD1; clone size: -; V gene: TRBV7-2; J gene: TRBJ1-1; CDR3 DNA: TGTGCCAGCAGCCCGGGACAGGGGAGAGTAGTTGAAGCTTTCTTT; CDR3 protein: CASSPGQGRVVEAFF
D gene: TRBD1; clone size: -; V gene: TRBV6-5; J gene: TRBJ2-7; CDR3 DNA: TGTGCCAGCAGCCAGGCAGGGGGCTCCTACGAGCAGTACTTC; CDR3 protein: CASSQAGGSYEQYF
D gene: TRBD1; clone size: -; V gene: TRBV5-1; J gene: TRBJ1-3; CDR3 DNA: TGCGCCAGCAGCTCGACAGGGAATAGAAACACCATATATTTT; CDR3 protein: CASSSTGNRNTIYF
D gene: -; clone size: -; V gene: TRBV18; J gene: TRBJ1-5; CDR3 DNA: TGTGCCAGCTCACCGGCAGGGGTTGATCAGCCCCAGCATTTT; CDR3 protein: CASSPAGVDQPQHF
D gene: TRBD1; clone size: -; V gene: TRBV5-1; J gene: TRBJ1-2; CDR3 DNA: TGCGCCAGCAGCACCGGGACAGGGGGAGTTTATGGCTACACCTTC; CDR3 protein: CASSTGTGGVYGYTF
D gene: -; clone size: -; V gene: TRBV10-3; J gene: TRBJ1-2; CDR3 DNA: TGTGCCATCAGTGAGATCGGTAGAACCACTAACTATGGCTACACCTTC; CDR3 protein: CAISEIGRTTNYGYTF
D gene: TRBD1; clone size: -; V gene: TRBV9; J gene: TRBJ2-5; CDR3 DNA: TGTGCCAGCAGCGTAGATGGGACAGGGGCGCAAGAGACCCAGTACTTC; CDR3 protein: CASSVDGTGAQETQYF